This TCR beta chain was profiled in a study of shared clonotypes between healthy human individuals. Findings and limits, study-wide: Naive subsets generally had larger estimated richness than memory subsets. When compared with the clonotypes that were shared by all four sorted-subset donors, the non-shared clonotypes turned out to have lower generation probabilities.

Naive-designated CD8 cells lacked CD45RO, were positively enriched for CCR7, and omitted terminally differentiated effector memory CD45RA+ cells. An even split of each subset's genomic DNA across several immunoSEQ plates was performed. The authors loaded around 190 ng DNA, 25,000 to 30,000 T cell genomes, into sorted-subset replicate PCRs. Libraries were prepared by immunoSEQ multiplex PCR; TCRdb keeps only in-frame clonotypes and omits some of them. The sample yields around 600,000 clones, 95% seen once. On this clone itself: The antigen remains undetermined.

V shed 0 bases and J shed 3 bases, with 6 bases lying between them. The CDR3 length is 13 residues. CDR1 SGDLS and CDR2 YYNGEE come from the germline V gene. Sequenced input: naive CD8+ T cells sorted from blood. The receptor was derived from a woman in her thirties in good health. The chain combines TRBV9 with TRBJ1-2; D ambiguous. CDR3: CASSVASDYGYTF. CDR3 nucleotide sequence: TGTGCCAGCAGCGTAGCTTCCGACTATGGCTACACCTTC.